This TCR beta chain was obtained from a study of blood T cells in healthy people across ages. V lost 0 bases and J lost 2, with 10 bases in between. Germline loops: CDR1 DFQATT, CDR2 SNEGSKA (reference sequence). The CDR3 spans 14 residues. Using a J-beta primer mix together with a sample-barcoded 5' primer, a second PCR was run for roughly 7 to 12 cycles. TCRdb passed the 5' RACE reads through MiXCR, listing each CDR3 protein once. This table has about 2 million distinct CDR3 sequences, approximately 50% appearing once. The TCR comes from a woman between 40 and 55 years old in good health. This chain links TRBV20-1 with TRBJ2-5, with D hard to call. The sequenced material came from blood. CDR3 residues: CSARDPEYQETQYF. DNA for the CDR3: TGCAGTGCTAGAGATCCGGAGTATCAAGAGACCCAGTACTTC.